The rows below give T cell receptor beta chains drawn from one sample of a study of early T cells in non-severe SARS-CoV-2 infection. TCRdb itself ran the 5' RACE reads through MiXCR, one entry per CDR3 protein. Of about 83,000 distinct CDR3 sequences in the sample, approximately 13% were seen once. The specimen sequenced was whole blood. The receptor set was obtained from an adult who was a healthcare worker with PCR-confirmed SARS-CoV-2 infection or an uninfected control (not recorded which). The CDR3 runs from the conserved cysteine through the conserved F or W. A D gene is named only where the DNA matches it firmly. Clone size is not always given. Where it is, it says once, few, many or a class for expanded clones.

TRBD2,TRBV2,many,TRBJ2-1,CASTRGLADIEQFF,TGTGCCAGCACCAGGGGACTAGCGGATATTGAGCAGTTCTTC
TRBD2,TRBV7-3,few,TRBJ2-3,CASSFQAGPDTQYF,TGTGCCAGCAGCTTCCAAGCGGGACCAGATACGCAGTATTTT
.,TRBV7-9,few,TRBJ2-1,CAGGKSYNEQFF,TGTGCCGGCGGGAAGTCCTACAATGAGCAGTTCTTC
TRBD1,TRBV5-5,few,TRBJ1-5,CASSTQGAQPQHF,TGTGCCAGCAGCACACAGGGGGCTCAGCCCCAGCATTTT
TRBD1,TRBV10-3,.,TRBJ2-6,CAISEVRGPGANVLTF,TGTGCCATCAGTGAAGTGAGGGGGCCTGGGGCCAACGTCCTGACTTTC
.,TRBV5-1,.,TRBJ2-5,CASRFKETQYF,TGCGCCAGCAGATTCAAGGAGACCCAGTACTTC
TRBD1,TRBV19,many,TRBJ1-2,CASSIQGQGAGYTF,TGTGCCAGTAGCATCCAAGGACAGGGCGCTGGCTACACCTTC
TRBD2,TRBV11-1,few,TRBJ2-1,CASSLLAGNLDSEQFF,TGTGCCAGCAGCTTACTAGCGGGGAATCTTGACAGTGAGCAGTTCTTC
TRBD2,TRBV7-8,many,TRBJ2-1,CASSLARLAGGYNEQFF,TGTGCCAGCAGCTTAGCTCGCCTAGCGGGAGGGTACAATGAGCAGTTCTTC
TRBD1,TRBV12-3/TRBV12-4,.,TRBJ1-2,CASRETGTGGGYTF,TGTGCCAGCAGAGAGACCGGGACAGGCGGAGGCTACACCTTC
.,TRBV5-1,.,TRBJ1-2,CASSLATYGYTF,TGCGCCAGCAGCTTGGCCACCTATGGCTACACCTTC
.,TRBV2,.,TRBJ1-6,CASTTRGYNSPLHF,TGTGCCAGCACCACCCGTGGGTATAATTCACCCCTCCACTTT
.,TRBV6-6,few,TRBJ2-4,CASREGLAKNIQYF,TGTGCCAGCAGAGAGGGATTGGCCAAAAACATTCAGTACTTC
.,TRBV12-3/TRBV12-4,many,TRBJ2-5,CASSQVGGLETQYF,TGTGCCAGCAGCCAGGTCGGGGGGCTAGAGACCCAGTACTTC
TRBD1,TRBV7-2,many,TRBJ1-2,CASSPLDRVTNYGYTF,TGTGCCAGCAGCCCATTGGACAGGGTCACTAACTATGGCTACACCTTC
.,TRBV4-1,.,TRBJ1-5,CASSQVFVGNQPQHF,TGCGCCAGCAGCCAAGTCTTTGTGGGCAATCAGCCCCAGCATTTT
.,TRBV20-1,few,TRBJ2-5,CSARGGAAQYF,TGCAGTGCTAGAGGGGGGGCGGCCCAGTACTTC
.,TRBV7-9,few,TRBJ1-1,CASTLEIDPNTEAFF,TGTGCCAGCACCCTCGAAATAGACCCGAACACTGAAGCTTTCTTT
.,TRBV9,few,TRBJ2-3,CASSVESIRGGTDTQYF,TGTGCCAGCAGCGTAGAATCCATCCGGGGTGGCACAGATACGCAGTATTTT
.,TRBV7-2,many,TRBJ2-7,CASSLTGNTYEQYF,TGTGCCAGCAGCTTAACCGGGAATACCTACGAGCAGTACTTC
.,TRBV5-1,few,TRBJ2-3,CASSLDPSPGTDTQYF,TGCGCCAGCAGCTTGGACCCGTCCCCCGGCACAGATACGCAGTATTTT
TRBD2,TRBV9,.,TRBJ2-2,CASGVQGLAGSGELFF,TGTGCCAGCGGGGTCCAGGGACTAGCGGGATCCGGGGAGCTGTTTTTT
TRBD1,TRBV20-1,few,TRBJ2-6,CSAPRDRGSSGANVLTF,TGCAGTGCCCCCCGGGACAGGGGCAGCTCTGGGGCCAACGTCCTGACTTTC
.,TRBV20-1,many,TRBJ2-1,CSARGGLLIEQFF,TGCAGTGCTAGAGGGGGACTCCTGATTGAGCAGTTCTTC
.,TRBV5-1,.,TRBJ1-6,CASSFGDGVSPLHF,TGCGCCAGCAGCTTTGGAGATGGGGTCTCACCCCTCCACTTT
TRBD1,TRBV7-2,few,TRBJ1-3,CASSPNRGTGNTIYF,TGTGCCAGCAGCCCAAACAGGGGTACCGGAAACACCATATATTTT
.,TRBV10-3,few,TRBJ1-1,CAIRSPGTNTEAFF,TGTGCCATCAGAAGTCCGGGGACGAACACTGAAGCTTTCTTT
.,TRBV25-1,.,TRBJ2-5,CASSEGRGDLETQYF,TGTGCCAGCAGTGAGGGGAGAGGGGATTTGGAGACCCAGTACTTC
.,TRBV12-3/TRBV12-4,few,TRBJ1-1,CASSFSRGAAEAFF,TGTGCCAGCAGTTTTTCTCGGGGGGCCGCTGAAGCTTTCTTT
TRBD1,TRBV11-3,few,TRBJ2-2,CASNPTGAGELFF,TGTGCCAGCAACCCGACAGGGGCCGGGGAGCTGTTTTTT
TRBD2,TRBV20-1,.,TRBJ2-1,CSARSGRTSRAEQFF,TGCAGTGCTAGATCGGGGCGGACTAGTCGTGCTGAGCAGTTCTTC
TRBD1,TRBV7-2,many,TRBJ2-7,CASSPDRAIYEQYF,TGTGCCAGCAGCCCGGACAGGGCGATCTACGAGCAGTACTTC
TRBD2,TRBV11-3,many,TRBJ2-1,CASSLGVTSGRDEQFF,TGTGCCAGCAGCTTAGGGGTGACTAGCGGGAGAGATGAGCAGTTCTTC
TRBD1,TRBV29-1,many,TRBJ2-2,CSVEGQGGTGELFF,TGCAGCGTTGAGGGACAGGGAGGCACCGGGGAGCTGTTTTTT
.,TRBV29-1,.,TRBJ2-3,CSVRTTGTDTQYF,TGCAGCGTCCGGACTACCGGCACAGATACGCAGTATTTT
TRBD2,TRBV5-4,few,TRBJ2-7,CATSPGLAGYRSYEQYF,TGTGCCACTTCCCCGGGACTAGCGGGATACAGGTCCTACGAGCAGTACTTC
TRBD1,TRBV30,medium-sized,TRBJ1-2,CAWSVPREGAQGYTF,TGTGCCTGGAGTGTACCGCGGGAGGGGGCGCAAGGCTACACCTTC
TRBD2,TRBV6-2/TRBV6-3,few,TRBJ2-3,CASSYEAAGVADTQYF,TGTGCCAGCAGTTACGAGGCAGCGGGAGTTGCAGATACGCAGTATTTT
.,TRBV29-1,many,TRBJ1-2,CSVEATNYGYTF,TGCAGCGTTGAAGCTACTAACTATGGCTACACCTTC
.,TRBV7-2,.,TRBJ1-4,CVSSLVPGQLNEKLFF,TGTGTCAGCAGCTTAGTACCGGGGCAACTTAATGAAAAACTGTTTTTT
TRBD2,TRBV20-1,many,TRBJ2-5,CSARLAGPQETQYF,TGCAGTGCTAGACTAGCGGGGCCCCAAGAGACCCAGTACTTC
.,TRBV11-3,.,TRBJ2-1,CASSSRLYNEQFF,TGTGCCAGCAGCTCCCGCCTGTACAATGAGCAGTTCTTC
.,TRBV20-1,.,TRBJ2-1,CSASDPNWRNEQFF,TGCAGTGCTAGTGACCCGAATTGGAGGAATGAGCAGTTCTTC
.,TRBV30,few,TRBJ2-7,CAWSEASSAYF,TGTGCCTGGAGTGAGGCCTCGTCGGCGTACTTC
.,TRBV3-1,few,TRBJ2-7,CASREGSSYEQYF,TGTGCCAGCAGAGAGGGAAGCTCCTACGAGCAGTACTTC
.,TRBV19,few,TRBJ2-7,CASSIIAEGIYEQYF,TGTGCCAGTAGTATCATCGCGGAGGGGATCTACGAGCAGTACTTC
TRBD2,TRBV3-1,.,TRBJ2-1,CASSQFLAGGLRFF,TGTGCCAGCAGCCAATTTCTAGCGGGAGGACTCCGGTTCTTC